This T cell receptor beta chain was sequenced in a study of blood T cell repertoires in COVID-19. Study information: From the United States, Italy and Spain came samples of acute and convalescent COVID-19. Sample material is recorded as cDNA or gDNA derived from T cells, B-cell-depleted T cells, or PBMCs.

This clone has just one count. Original processing notes: Reference gene primer amplification gave estimated nucleated cell counts. This table comes from immunoSEQ multiplex PCR, and its TCRdb copy is limited to in-frame clones, with some not included. That table furnishes V, J and clone size, whereas the DNA furnished D and trimming. In the table there are roughly 130,000 clones, around three quarters of which are singletons. The CDR3 runs 18 residues. V was clipped by 4 bases and J by 2 bases; unmatched bases: 8. The germline V gene encodes CDR1 MDHEN and CDR2 SYDVKM. The chain carries TRBV28 and TRBJ2-3, with 14 positions matching TRBD2. The material sequenced was peripheral blood. The source of this sequence is a man between 60 and 75 years old with active or convalescent COVID-19. The CDR3: CASSSFLGLAGATDTQYF. The CDR3 nucleotides are TGTGCCAGCAGTTCTTTCCTGGGACTAGCGGGAGCCACAGATACGCAGTATTTT.